This TCR beta chain was sequenced during a study of shared clonotypes between healthy human individuals. CDR1 is ENHRY, CDR2 SYGVKD, per germline. The CDR3 is made up of 15 amino acids. Between the trimmed V and J ends, which lost 6 bases and 0 bases, there was a span of 13 bases. Here immunoSEQ multiplex PCR was the method, and the copy in TCRdb shows in-frame clones only, minus some. Here the sample spans millions of clones, approximately 90% being singletons. This clonotype was obtained from a man younger than 35 in good health. The sequencing sample was made of naive CD4+ T cells sorted from blood. Regarding subset: CD45RA+ positively selected. The chain employs TRBV10-3 and TRBJ2-3, with D unclear. CDR3: CAIRPSEVSTDTQYF. Here the CDR3 DNA reads TGTGCCATCAGGCCTTCTGAGGTTAGCACAGATACGCAGTATTTT.